Listed here are 5 T cell receptor beta chains from one sample, sequenced in a study of blood T cell repertoires in COVID-19 (dated by TCRdb to 2020 to 2021). The library came from the immunoSEQ multiplex PCR assay. TCRdb holds this immuneACCESS table with in-frame rearrangements only. Some clones are missing; in checked studies, unresolved V genes explain under half, and the rest has no known cause. The sample has roughly 70,000 clones on record, 85% to 90% of them singletons. The top ten clones comprise 6.7% of the sample. Sequenced input: peripheral blood. These receptors originate from a woman older than 75 with active COVID-19.

This chain links TRBV6-5 with TRBJ2-7; tentative D call: TRBD2 (5 bases). The CDR3 is 13 residues long. The germline V and J ends were trimmed by 0 bases and 7 bases, with 10 bases remaining between them. Germline V gene lookup returns CDR1 MNHEY and CDR2 SVGAGI. This chain's CDR3 is CASSYSPEREQYF. The CDR3, as DNA: TGTGCCAGCAGTTACTCCCCGGAGCGGGAGCAGTACTTC.

The J gene is TRBJ2-3, the V gene TRBV11-3; the D gene is possibly TRBD1 (6 bases). The CDR3 runs 14 residues. Germline CDR1 and CDR2: SGHNT and YENEEA. V lost 5 bases, J lost 0 bases, and 9 bases lay in between. The CDR3 is CASSRGQSTDTQYF. The CDR3 bases are TGTGCCAGCAGCCGAGGACAGAGCACAGATACGCAGTATTTT.

The rearrangement links TRBV7-8 to TRBJ1-6; no reliable D call. CDR1 and CDR2 from the germline V gene are SGHVS and FQNEAQ. The V and J ends lost 2 bases and 0 bases respectively, with 14 bases between them. This CDR3 is 18 amino acids long. The CDR3 sequence is CASSLSYSRGSYNSPLHF. CDR3 nucleotides: TGTGCCAGCAGCTTATCCTACAGCCGGGGCTCCTATAATTCACCCCTCCACTTT.

Worth noting for this clone: One end of the junction varies from germline; a read error may be responsible. The J gene is TRBJ2-5, the V gene TRBV7-7; the D is unclear. The CDR3 runs 15 residues. Germline lookup yields CDR1 SSHAT and CDR2 FNYEAQ (reference sequence). The CDR3 DNA sequence: TGTGCTAGCAGCTTAGAATACGGTTACCAAGAGACCCAGTACTTC. Its protein product is CASSLEYGYQETQYF.

The chain has TRBV28 and TRBJ2-1; tentatively, D is TRBD1 (6 bases). Germline-derived CDR1 and CDR2 are MDHEN and SYDVKM. Deletions cut 7 bases from V and 4 bases from J, with 17 bases between. The CDR3 spans 15 residues. The CDR3 coding sequence is TGTGCCAGCACCCCGAGGGGGAGAGGATACAATGAGCAGTTCTTC. It encodes CASTPRGRGYNEQFF.